Below, one TCR beta chain is given with its context. This sample is part of a study of CD8+ T cells in alopecia areata. As for treatment: oral pan-JAK inhibitor, 5-10 mg twice daily. V gave up 4 bases and J gave up 2 bases; unmatched junction bases: 8. CDR1 is GTSNPN and CDR2 is SVGIG in the germline V gene (reference sequence). The CDR3 spans 16 residues. Extraction of RNA preceded its reverse transcription into cDNA, which served as the sequencing template. Assay used: immunoSEQ multiplex PCR; TCRdb lists only in-frame clones, some missing. The sample carries about 270,000 clones, roughly 60% recorded once.

The source of this sequence is a human donor with alopecia areata. The chain combines TRBV30 with TRBJ2-3, with 11 bases that match TRBD2. Here the sequenced sample was CD4+ T cells sorted from blood, taken at roughly week 53, from a patient treated with tofacitinib. In DNA form, the CDR3 reads TGTGCCTGGACCCCCGGGACTAGCGGATACACAGATACGCAGTATTTT. Encoded protein: CAWTPGTSGYTDTQYF. Supplemented by reference TRBV30 and TRBJ2-3, the full variable domain reads SQTIHQWPATLVQPVGSPLSLECTVEGTSNPNLYWYRQAAGRGLQLLFYSVGIGQISSEVPQNLSASRPQDRQFILSSKKLLLSDSGFYLCAWTPGTSGYTDTQYFGPGTRLTVL.